Below, one TCR beta chain is given with its context. Libraries were prepared by immunoSEQ multiplex PCR; TCRdb keeps only in-frame clonotypes and omits some of them. The repertoire includes about 56,000 clones, less than 85% of them detected once, and less than 4.5% sits in the top ten. These data are taken from a study of OX40 agonist ivuxolimab in advanced cancers. Blood sampling took place at baseline, cycle 4 day 1, and cycle 7 day 1. This CDR3 has 15 amino acids. The V gene's germline CDR1 is SQVTM and CDR2 ANQGSEA. Deletions cut 2 bases from V and 3 bases from J, with 17 bases between. The input for sequencing was CD4+ or CD8+ T cells sorted from blood, taken in a trial of the OX40 agonist ivuxolimab. The chain employs TRBV29-1 and TRBJ2-7; D is uncertain. The TCR originated in an adult with an advanced solid tumor such as melanoma, head and neck, liver or kidney cancer. The CDR3 DNA reads TGCAGCGTTGAATTGGAAAGGGTTAGCTTCTACGAGCAGTACTTC. Translated: CSVELERVSFYEQYF.